This T cell receptor (beta chain) stems from a study of T cell repertoires in cytomegalovirus infection (dated by TCRdb to about 2019). Study-level background: Alongside well-studied HLA-B-restricted epitopes, the peptide stimulations were aimed at recently identified HLA-C-restricted CMV epitopes, whose presentation resists viral immunomodulation. The HLA type of each donor mattered for the analysis, because public TCR beta signatures pointed to carriage of CMV infection along with the matching HLA type. Overall study results and their limits: The ex vivo response was dominated by HLA-C-restricted CMV-specific TCR beta clonotypes, which also provided the single most frequent clonotype in two of eight donors. Carriers of CMV infection plus the relevant HLA type were discriminated by the cumulative frequency of public TCR beta family members in the study cohort and in an independent roughly 380-donor cohort.

Of note for this clonotype: Its antigen is currently not known. There are no base qualities to consult, and no much larger clone falls within one base.

The treatment or condition label corresponds to: in vitro stimulation with specific CMV peptide epitopes to enrich CMV-specific T cells. The run used an Illumina HiSeq 1500. The public reads were reprocessed in TCRdb via fastp at Q25 and MiXCR, keeping in-frame beta chains. Rows with a matching CDR3 protein are joined into one entry that keeps the most common DNA and genes. The sample yields fewer than 850,000 distinct CDR3 sequences; 25% to 35% were counted once. About 12% of the sample lies in the top ten. The TCR was taken from a human donor in good health (CMV status not recorded). Some clones in this sample may be carry-over from other donors' samples. Sequenced here: cultured CD8+ T cells from PBMCs, sampled from culture after CMV antigen stimulation.

CDR3 sequence: CASSYVGPVTEAFF. The sequenced DNA: TGTGCCAGCAGTTACGTTGGGCCTGTCACTGAAGCTTTCTTT. The rearrangement joined TRBV6-6 to TRBJ1-1, with the D gene call left open. Relative to germline, V is 2 bases shorter and J is 4 bases shorter, with 11 bases between their ends. CDR1 MNHNY and CDR2 SVGAGI were looked up in the germline V gene (reference sequence). Taken from cysteine to phenylalanine, the CDR3 has 14 residues. Only the CDR3 DNA is retained, 42 bases long and in frame from the first base.